Each of the 24 T cell receptor beta chains below was sequenced from the same sample in a study of early T cells in non-severe SARS-CoV-2 infection. TCRdb re-analysed the 5' RACE reads in MiXCR, keeping a single row per CDR3 protein. The table shows approximately 52,000 distinct CDR3 sequences, with 15% occurring only once. Source: whole blood, taken at baseline. The receptors originated from an adult who was a healthcare worker with PCR-confirmed SARS-CoV-2 infection or an uninfected control (not recorded which).

The table lists this clonotype with a few counts. This chain connects TRBV2 to TRBJ2-1; D not certain. Germline V gene lookup returns CDR1 SNHLY and CDR2 FYNNEI. This CDR3 has 12 amino acids. Trimming removed 7 bases at V and 8 bases at J, with 12 bases between. The CDR3 DNA reads as TGTGCCAGCACTCTAGGGCGAGATGAGCAGTTCTTC. Encoded protein: CASTLGRDEQFF.

The gene calls are TRBV12-3 or TRBV12-4 and TRBJ1-6; possibly TRBD1 for D (5 bases). V lost 3 bases to trimming and J lost 2 bases, with 8 bases between them. The CDR3 is 15 residues long. CDR3 coding DNA: TGTGCCAGCAGTTTTCGACAGCCCTATAATTCACCCCTCCACTTT. Protein product: CASSFRQPYNSPLHF.

The CDR3: CSAPDRLYEQYF. The CDR3 DNA reads TGCAGTGCCCCGGACAGACTCTACGAGCAGTACTTC. This sequence joins TRBV20-1 and TRBJ2-7; tentatively, D is TRBD1 (6 bases). The length of the CDR3 is 12 residues. Trimming removed 6 bases from V and 3 bases from J, with 12 bases in between. Germline V gene lookup returns CDR1 DFQATT and CDR2 SNEGSKA (reference sequence).

About this clonotype: A clone one base away is much larger, so this may be a read error. V gene TRBV12-3 or TRBV12-4 combines with J gene TRBJ1-1; D uncertain. The CDR3 spans 15 residues. V was clipped by 3 bases and J by 10 bases, with 21 bases between them. CDR3 sequence reads: CASSFGSQSLLGAFF. The CDR3 DNA sequence: TGTGCCAGCAGTTTTGGAAGTCAGTCCCTACTAGGAGCTTTCTTT.

V is TRBV12-3 or TRBV12-4 and J is TRBJ2-2; D gene unclear. CDR3 size: 15 residues. Trimming cost V 6 bases and J 0 bases, with 11 bases left between them. The chain's CDR3 is CASRQTYANTGELFF. The CDR3 coding sequence is TGTGCCAGCAGACAGACATACGCGAACACCGGGGAGCTGTTTTTT.

This clonotype showed up just a few times. The chain joins TRBV7-3 to TRBJ2-1; D tentatively fits TRBD1 or TRBD2 (6 bases each). V was pared by 4 bases and J by 9 bases, with 7 bases between. CDR3 length: 11 residues. From germline, CDR1 is SGHTA and CDR2 FQGTGA. CDR3 DNA: TGTGCCAGCAGCTCGGGGGCTGAGCAGTTCTTC. Encoded protein: CASSSGAEQFF. The full variable domain, completed using reference TRBV7-3 and TRBJ2-1, is GAGVSQTPSNKVTEKGKYVELRCDPISGHTALYWYRQSLGQGPEFLIYFQGTGAADDSGLPNDRFFAVRPEGSVSTLKIQRTERGDSAVYLCASSSGAEQFFGPGTRLTVL.

The J gene is TRBJ2-2, the V gene TRBV7-6; the match to TRBD1 covers 12 bases. The CDR3 has 14 amino acids. Germline V gene data show CDR1 as SGHVS and CDR2 as FNYEAQ. With V trimmed by 5 bases and J by 8 bases, 3 bases remained unmatched. In nucleotides, the CDR3 is TGTGCCAGCAGCCGGGGACAGGGGGCAGGGGAGCTGTTTTTT. This codes for CASSRGQGAGELFF.

This clonotype was seen only a few times. In DNA form, the CDR3 reads TGTGCCAGCAGGACAGGGGACGGTGAGCAGTTCTTC. Translated, it gives CASRTGDGEQFF. The genes are TRBV12-3 or TRBV12-4 and TRBJ2-1, with 8 bases aligning to TRBD1. The ends lost 6 bases at V and 9 bases at J; junction bases unmatched: 4. CDR3 length: 12 residues.

Many counts were recorded for this clonotype. The V gene is TRBV5-5, the J gene TRBJ2-5; D unresolved. CDR1 is SGHKS, CDR2 YYEKEE, per germline (reference sequence). CDR3 length: 11 residues. Trimming took off 1 base at V and 5 bases at J, with 3 bases between the two ends. The CDR3 bases are TGTGCCAGCAGCTTGACGGAGACCCAGTACTTC. This encodes CASSLTETQYF.

The chain has TRBV5-5 and TRBJ2-7, with TRBD1 as a possible D gene (6 bases). The germline V and J ends were trimmed by 3 bases and 3 bases, with 10 bases remaining between them. The CDR3 runs 13 residues. Looked up from germline, CDR1 is SGHKS and CDR2 is YYEKEE (reference sequence). CDR3: CASSSGDVYEQYF. The CDR3 DNA follows: TGTGCCAGCAGCTCAGGGGACGTCTACGAGCAGTACTTC.

The genes are TRBV2 and TRBJ1-1; D is possibly TRBD1 (5 bases). Trimming took off 6 bases at V and 3 bases at J, with 14 bases between the two ends. The CDR3 contains 14 residues. Germline CDR1 and CDR2: SNHLY and FYNNEI. This chain's CDR3 is CASRKGSGDTEAFF. Here the CDR3 DNA reads TGTGCCAGCAGGAAGGGATCGGGGGACACTGAAGCTTTCTTT.

This clonotype was recorded a few times. This chain connects TRBV4-1 to TRBJ2-7; D is undetermined. Deletions cut 1 base from V and 3 bases from J, with 7 bases between. CDR1 is MGHRA and CDR2 is YSYEKL in the germline V gene. The CDR3 covers 13 residues. The CDR3 here is CASSQGPVYEQYF. For the CDR3, the DNA is TGCGCCAGCAGCCAAGGTCCGGTCTACGAGCAGTACTTC.

The gene calls are TRBV6-5 and TRBJ2-1; TRBD2 matches 12 bases. The germline gives CDR1 MNHEY, CDR2 SVGAGI. J gave up 7 bases and V 0 bases, and 4 bases lay outside the gene matches. The CDR3 extends over 16 amino acids. CDR3 loop: CASSYSRGTSGNEQFF. Written as DNA, the CDR3 is TGTGCCAGCAGTTACTCGAGAGGGACTAGCGGGAATGAGCAGTTCTTC.

This clonotype was recorded many times. This rearrangement joins TRBV28 to TRBJ2-1, with no clear D. CDR3 size: 16 residues. Germline loops: CDR1 MDHEN, CDR2 SYDVKM. With 1 base removed from V and 0 bases from J, the gap between germline ends came to 10 bases. The CDR3: CASSLFGFRSYNEQFF. The CDR3 DNA reads as TGTGCCAGCAGTTTATTCGGGTTCCGCTCCTACAATGAGCAGTTCTTC.

The chain joins TRBV10-3 to TRBJ2-1; a weak D match, TRBD1 (6 bases). Germline values: CDR1 ENHRY, CDR2 SYGVKD. V was trimmed by 5 bases and J by 3 bases, leaving 17 bases between them. This CDR3 has 16 amino acids. The CDR3 sequence is CAISPTGMGFYNEQFF. Written as DNA, the CDR3 is TGTGCCATCAGTCCCACAGGGATGGGGTTCTACAATGAGCAGTTCTTC.

This clonotype turned up a few times. This chain links TRBV7-2 with TRBJ1-3; 7 bases align to TRBD1. V lost 5 bases to trimming and J lost 2 bases; unmatched junction nucleotides: 3. Germline V gene sequence: CDR1 SGHTA, CDR2 FQGNSA. The CDR3 runs 14 residues. Written as DNA, the CDR3 is TGTGCCAGCAGCCCTGGGACAGCTGGAAACACCATATATTTT. Translating it yields CASSPGTAGNTIYF. The full variable domain, in which reference TRBV7-2 and TRBJ1-3 provide the parts outside the CDR3, is GAGVSQSPSNKVTEKGKDVELRCDPISGHTALYWYRQSLGQGLEFLIYFQGNSAPDKSGLPSDRFSAERTGGSVSTLTIQRTQQEDSAVYLCASSPGTAGNTIYFGEGSWLTVV.

The sample holds many counts of this clonotype. The CDR3 bases are TGCAGCGTGGGGACGTACCAAGAGACCCAGTACTTC. It is translated as CSVGTYQETQYF. This sequence joins TRBV29-1 and TRBJ2-5, with D perhaps TRBD1 or TRBD2 (5 bases each). The CDR3 consists of 12 residues. Trimming removed 6 bases at V and 0 bases at J, with 8 bases between. Germline V gene lookup returns CDR1 SQVTM and CDR2 ANQGSEA.

CDR3 nucleotide sequence: TGTGCCAGCAGCTGGGGGACTAGCGGCCAAGAGACCCAGTACTTC. Translated: CASSWGTSGQETQYF. The rearrangement links TRBV5-4 to TRBJ2-5; TRBD2 aligns across 11 bases. The CDR3 is 15 residues long. CDR1 and CDR2 from the germline V gene are SGHNT and YYREEE (reference sequence). J was trimmed by 1 base and V by 3 bases; bases with no gene match: 2.

The chain links TRBV5-5 to TRBJ1-5; tentative D call: TRBD1 (6 bases). This CDR3 spans 15 amino acids. CDR1 is SGHKS and CDR2 is YYEKEE in the germline V gene (reference sequence). V dropped 4 bases and J dropped 3 bases, with 14 bases sitting between them. The CDR3 here is CASSIGQIDNQPQHF. The CDR3 nucleotides are TGTGCCAGCAGCATAGGACAGATCGACAATCAGCCCCAGCATTTT. Looking up the rest from reference TRBV5-5 and TRBJ1-5 gives the full variable domain: DAGVTQSPTHLIKTRGQQVTLRCSPISGHKSVSWYQQVLGQGPQFIFQYYEKEERGRGNFPDRFSARQFPNYSSELNVNALLLGDSALYLCASSIGQIDNQPQHFGDGTRLSIL.

V and J are TRBV11-2 and TRBJ2-3; no clear D gene. V gave up 3 bases and J gave up 1 base, with 5 bases separating them. Germline V gene data show CDR1 as SGHAT and CDR2 as FQNNGV. The CDR3 totals 13 residues. The CDR3 loop reads CASSFGRTDTQYF. The CDR3 DNA sequence: TGTGCCAGCAGCTTCGGTCGCACAGATACGCAGTATTTT.

The rearrangement links TRBV7-9 to TRBJ2-7; TRBD1 matches 7 bases. The CDR3 covers 15 residues. Trimming cost V 0 bases and J 3 bases; bases outside gene matches: 5. CDR1 is SEHNR, CDR2 FQNEAQ, per germline (reference sequence). The CDR3 loop reads CASSLAGTVLYEQYF. The CDR3 DNA sequence: TGTGCCAGCAGCTTAGCGGGGACAGTCCTCTACGAGCAGTACTTC.

The table lists this clonotype with many counts. The gene calls are TRBV27 and TRBJ1-5, with D possibly being TRBD1 (5 bases). The CDR3 runs 14 residues. Germline V gene data show CDR1 as MNHEY and CDR2 as SMNVEV (reference sequence). V lost 0 bases to trimming and J lost 4 bases, with 7 bases between them. The CDR3 DNA is TGTGCCAGCAGTTTATCTGAGGGGAATCAGCCCCAGCATTTT. This translates into CASSLSEGNQPQHF.

This clonotype was detected only a few times. The rearrangement joins TRBV28 to TRBJ2-5; perhaps TRBD2 as D (6 bases). The CDR3 contains 13 residues. V gave up 5 bases and J gave up 11 bases, with 18 bases separating them. Per germline, CDR1 MDHEN and CDR2 SYDVKM. As DNA, the CDR3 is TGTGCCAGCAGTCGGGACTTAAGTAGAAGGCAGTACTTC. Its protein product is CASSRDLSRRQYF.

This clonotype has just a few counts. The chain links TRBV18 to TRBJ2-5; TRBD2 might be the D (5 bases). Germline CDR1 and CDR2: KGHSH and LQKENI. V shed 2 bases and J shed 2 bases, with 9 bases lying between them. This CDR3 comprises 14 residues. The CDR3 spells CASSPVRGQETQYF. CDR3 in DNA: TGTGCCAGCTCACCAGTCAGAGGGCAAGAGACCCAGTACTTC. The full variable domain, its missing parts supplied by reference TRBV18 and TRBJ2-5, is NAGVMQNPRHLVRRRGQEARLRCSPMKGHSHVYWYRQLPEEGLKFMVYLQKENIIDESGMPKERFSAEFPKEGPSILRIQQVVRGDSAAYFCASSPVRGQETQYFGPGTRLLVL.